This is a list of T cell receptor beta chains from one sample in a study of T-cell memory formation after mild COVID-19. Using its own MiXCR run on the 5' RACE reads, TCRdb lists one record per CDR3 protein. The repertoire holds roughly 600,000 distinct CDR3 sequences, more than 15% seen once, with 12% in the top ten. The sample comprised PBMCs or a T cell subset sorted from them (not recorded which). Every receptor here comes from an adult woman who had mild COVID-19 (a few samples of this study predate the infection). Cell type and time point are not known. CDR3s leave out the opening cysteine and the closing phenylalanine or tryptophan. Fields, in order: J gene, V gene, D gene, CDR3 protein. A D gene is named only where the DNA matches it firmly.

TRBJ2-1 | TRBV29-1 | TRBD2 | SVDGLAGAYNEQF
TRBJ1-5 | TRBV5-4 | . | ASSLDPEPNQPQH
TRBJ2-1 | TRBV12-3/TRBV12-4 | TRBD1 | ASSLSLGTGSNEQF
TRBJ1-4 | TRBV7-8 | . | ASSSIAGANEKLF
TRBJ1-1 | TRBV5-1 | . | ASSSLTVNTEAF
TRBJ2-2 | TRBV4-3 | . | ASTRDVYTGELF
TRBJ2-1 | TRBV29-1 | TRBD1 | SAEHGRGHEQF
TRBJ2-1 | TRBV5-1 | . | ASSALGWWF
TRBJ2-3 | TRBV7-8 | . | ASSPQGFTDTQY
TRBJ2-1 | TRBV15 | . | ATSRDLQGGSEQF
TRBJ2-6 | TRBV4-3 | . | ASSQDPYLSSGANVLT
TRBJ1-5 | TRBV10-3 | . | AISESPKNQPQH
TRBJ2-3 | TRBV7-2 | . | ASSPEGRSTDTQY
TRBJ2-2 | TRBV27 | TRBD1 | ASTHRGQGGPNTGELF
TRBJ1-2 | TRBV6-5 | . | ASSPLLGVGGYT
TRBJ2-3 | TRBV2 | . | ASRLGTRTPDTQY
TRBJ2-3 | TRBV14 | . | ASSGGLTQY
TRBJ2-5 | TRBV14 | . | ASSEQGVTQY
TRBJ2-5 | TRBV12-3/TRBV12-4 | . | ASSFQLYQETQY
TRBJ2-3 | TRBV2 | . | ASSGSGTLGTQY
TRBJ1-1 | TRBV4-1 | . | ASSQGKGVNTEAF
TRBJ2-7 | TRBV3-1 | TRBD1 | ASSWGQLSYEQY
TRBJ1-2 | TRBV6-5 | . | ASSYSGQIFYGYT
TRBJ2-6 | TRBV5-1 | . | ASSQTAPGSGANVLT
TRBJ2-1 | TRBV7-9 | . | ASSLDLEWHIYNEQF
TRBJ2-3 | TRBV4-1 | TRBD2 | ASSQGQARGARSDTQY
TRBJ2-3 | TRBV9 | . | ASSVGSQADTQY
TRBJ1-1 | TRBV19 | . | ASSIVISTEAF
TRBJ1-2 | TRBV7-6 | . | ASSLVVMDGVSADHYGYT
TRBJ2-1 | TRBV5-6 | . | ASSPNGSPMQEQF
TRBJ2-7 | TRBV24-1 | . | ATSDQGSYEQY
TRBJ2-3 | TRBV24-1 | TRBD1 | AISDRDTDTQY
TRBJ2-1 | TRBV12-3/TRBV12-4 | . | ASSRGQNYNEQF
TRBJ2-6 | TRBV5-5 | . | ASSPRRTGANVLT
TRBJ1-1 | TRBV11-2 | . | ASSLDIRWTEAF
TRBJ2-5 | TRBV15 | . | ATSSIDIQETQY
TRBJ1-1 | TRBV15 | TRBD1 | ATSRDDRGYGNTEAF
TRBJ2-1 | TRBV7-6 | . | ASSLESEFYNEQF
TRBJ2-3 | TRBV6-4 | TRBD1 | ASSDGQGAGSDTQY
TRBJ1-5 | TRBV12-3/TRBV12-4 | . | ASSQGPPNQPQH
TRBJ2-1 | TRBV20-1 | . | SARDATLSRGEQF
TRBJ1-1 | TRBV4-1 | . | ASSQEATGGTEAF
TRBJ2-2 | TRBV6-2/TRBV6-3 | TRBD1 | ASSLTGGVYTGELF
TRBJ2-2 | TRBV9 | TRBD2 | ASSVDLAGGSRTGELF
TRBJ2-1 | TRBV3-1 | . | ASSQAGPDYNEQF
TRBJ1-2 | TRBV12-3/TRBV12-4 | TRBD1 | ASSLGRGREGYT
TRBJ2-3 | TRBV6-5 | TRBD2 | ASSYSRTSGRPGSDTQY
TRBJ2-7 | TRBV20-1 | TRBD2 | SASRLADEYEQY
TRBJ2-3 | TRBV2 | . | ASSPRTRTAWGTDTQY
TRBJ2-1 | TRBV7-9 | . | ASSLPSGAAMSNEQF
TRBJ1-1 | TRBV12-3/TRBV12-4 | . | ASRQVENTEAF
TRBJ1-1 | TRBV6-5 | TRBD1 | ASSAPGQGARGAEAF
TRBJ2-2 | TRBV9 | TRBD2 | ASSSGLAGGITGELF
TRBJ1-2 | TRBV5-1 | . | ASSLFGGSYT
TRBJ2-5 | TRBV19 | TRBD2 | ASSIGTSGIQETQY
TRBJ2-7 | TRBV2 | . | ASQGSSYEQY
TRBJ1-1 | TRBV4-2 | . | ASSQGWIGMNTEAF
TRBJ1-2 | TRBV27 | . | ASSLHPGSGYT